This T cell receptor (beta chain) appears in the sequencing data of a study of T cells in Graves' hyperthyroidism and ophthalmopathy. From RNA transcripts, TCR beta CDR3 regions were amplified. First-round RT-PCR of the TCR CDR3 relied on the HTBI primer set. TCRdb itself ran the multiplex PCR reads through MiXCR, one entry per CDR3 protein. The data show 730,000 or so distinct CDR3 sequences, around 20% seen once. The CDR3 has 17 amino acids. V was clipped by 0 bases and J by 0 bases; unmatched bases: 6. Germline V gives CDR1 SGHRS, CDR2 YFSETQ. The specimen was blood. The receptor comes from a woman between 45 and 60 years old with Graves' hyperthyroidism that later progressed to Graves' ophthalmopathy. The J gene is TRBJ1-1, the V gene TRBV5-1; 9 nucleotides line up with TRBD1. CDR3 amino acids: CASSLGTGEGVNTEAFF. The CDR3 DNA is TGCGCCAGCAGCTTGGGGACAGGGGAAGGTGTGAACACTGAAGCTTTCTTT.